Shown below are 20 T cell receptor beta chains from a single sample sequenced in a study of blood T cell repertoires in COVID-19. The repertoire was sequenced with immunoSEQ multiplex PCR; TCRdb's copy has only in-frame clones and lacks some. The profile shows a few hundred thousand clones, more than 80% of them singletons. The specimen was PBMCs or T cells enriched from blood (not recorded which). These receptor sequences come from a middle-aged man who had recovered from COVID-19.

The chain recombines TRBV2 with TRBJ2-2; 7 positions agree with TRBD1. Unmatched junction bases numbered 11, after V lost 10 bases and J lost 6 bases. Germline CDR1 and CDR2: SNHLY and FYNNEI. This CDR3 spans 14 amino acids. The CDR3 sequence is CATRGTAASGELFF. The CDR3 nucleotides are TGTGCCACCCGAGGGACAGCAGCTTCCGGGGAGCTGTTTTTT.

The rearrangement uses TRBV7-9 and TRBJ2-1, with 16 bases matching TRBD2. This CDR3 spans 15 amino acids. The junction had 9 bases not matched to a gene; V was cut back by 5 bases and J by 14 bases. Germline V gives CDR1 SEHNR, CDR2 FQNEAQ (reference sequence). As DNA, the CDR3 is TGTGCCAGCAGCAAGCCCTCTGGGACTAGCGGGAGGGAGTTCTTC. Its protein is CASSKPSGTSGREFF.

CDR3 loop: CASSNPGQGIYEQYF. In DNA, the CDR3 is TGCGCCAGCAGCAACCCGGGACAGGGGATCTACGAGCAGTACTTC. V usage is TRBV4-1 and J usage is TRBJ2-7; 10 nucleotides match TRBD1. J was trimmed by 3 bases and V by 5 bases; bases with no gene match: 7. This CDR3 is 15 amino acids long. Germline CDR1 MGHRA, CDR2 YSYEKL.

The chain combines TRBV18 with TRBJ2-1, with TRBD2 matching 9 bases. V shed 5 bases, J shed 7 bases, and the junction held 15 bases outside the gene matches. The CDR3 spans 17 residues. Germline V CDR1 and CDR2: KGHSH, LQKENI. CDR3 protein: CASSATSGTIRGNEQFF. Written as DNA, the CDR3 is TGTGCCAGCTCAGCGACTAGCGGAACAATTCGGGGGAATGAGCAGTTCTTC.

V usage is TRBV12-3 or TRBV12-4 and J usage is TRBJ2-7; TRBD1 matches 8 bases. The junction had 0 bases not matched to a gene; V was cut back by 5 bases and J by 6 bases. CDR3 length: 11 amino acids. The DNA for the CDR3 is TGTGCCAGCAGTGACAGGGGCGAGCAGTACTTC. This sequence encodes CASSDRGEQYF.

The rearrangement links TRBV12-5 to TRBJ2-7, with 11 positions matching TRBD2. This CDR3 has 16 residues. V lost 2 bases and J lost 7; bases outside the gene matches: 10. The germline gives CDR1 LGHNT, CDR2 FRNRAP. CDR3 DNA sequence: TGTGCTAGTGGTTTGTCCTTAGCGGGAGGGCTTTTGGAGCAGTACTTC. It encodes CASGLSLAGGLLEQYF.

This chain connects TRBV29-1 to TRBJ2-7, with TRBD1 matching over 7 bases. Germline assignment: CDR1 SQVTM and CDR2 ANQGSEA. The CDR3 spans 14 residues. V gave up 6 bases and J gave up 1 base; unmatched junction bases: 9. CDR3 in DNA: TGCAGCGTGGCGGACAGGACCCGTTCCTACGAGCAGTACTTC. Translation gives CSVADRTRSYEQYF.

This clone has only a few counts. The CDR3 protein is CASSPGQANTGELFF. The CDR3 nucleotides read TGTGCCAGTAGTCCGGGACAGGCTAACACCGGGGAGCTGTTTTTT. The chain uses TRBV19 and TRBJ2-2, with TRBD1 identical over 8 bases. V was clipped by 5 bases and J by 2 bases; unmatched bases: 4. The CDR3 is made up of 15 amino acids. In germline, CDR1 is LNHDA, CDR2 SQIVND (reference sequence).

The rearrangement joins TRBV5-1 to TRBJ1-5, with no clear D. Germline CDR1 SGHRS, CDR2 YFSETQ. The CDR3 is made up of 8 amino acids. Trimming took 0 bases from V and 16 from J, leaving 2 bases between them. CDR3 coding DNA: TGCGCCAGCAGCTTGGTACATTTT. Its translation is CASSLVHF. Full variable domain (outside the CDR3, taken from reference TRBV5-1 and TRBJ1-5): KAGVTQTPRYLIKTRGQQVTLSCSPISGHRSVSWYQQTPGQGLQFLFEYFSETQRNKGNFPGRFSGRQFSNSRSEMNVSTLELGDSALYLCASSLVHFGDGTRLSIL.

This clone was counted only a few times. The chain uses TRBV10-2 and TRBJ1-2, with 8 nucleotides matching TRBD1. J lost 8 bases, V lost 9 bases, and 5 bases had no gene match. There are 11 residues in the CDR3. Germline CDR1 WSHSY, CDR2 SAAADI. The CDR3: CASGTGGGYTF. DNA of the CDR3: TGCGCCAGTGGAACAGGGGGAGGCTACACCTTC.

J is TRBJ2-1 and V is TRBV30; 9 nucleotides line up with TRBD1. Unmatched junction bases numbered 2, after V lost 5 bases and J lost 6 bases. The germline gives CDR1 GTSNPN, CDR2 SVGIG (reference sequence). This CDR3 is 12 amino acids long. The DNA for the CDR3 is TGTGCCTGGTGGACAGGGGCCAATGAGCAGTTCTTC. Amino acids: CAWWTGANEQFF.

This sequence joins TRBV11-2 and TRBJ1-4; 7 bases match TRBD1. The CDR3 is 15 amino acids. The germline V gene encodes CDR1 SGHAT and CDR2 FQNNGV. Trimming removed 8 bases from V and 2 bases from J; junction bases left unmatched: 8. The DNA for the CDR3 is TGTGCCAGCGCCCAAAAGACAGGGACTAATGAAAAACTGTTTTTT. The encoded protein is CASAQKTGTNEKLFF.

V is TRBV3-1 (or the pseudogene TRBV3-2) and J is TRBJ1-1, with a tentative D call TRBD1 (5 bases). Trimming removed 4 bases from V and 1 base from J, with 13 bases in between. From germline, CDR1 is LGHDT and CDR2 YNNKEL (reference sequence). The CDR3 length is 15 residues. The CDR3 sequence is CASSPSDIPNTEAFF. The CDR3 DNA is TGTGCCAGCAGCCCGTCGGACATTCCGAACACTGAAGCTTTCTTT.

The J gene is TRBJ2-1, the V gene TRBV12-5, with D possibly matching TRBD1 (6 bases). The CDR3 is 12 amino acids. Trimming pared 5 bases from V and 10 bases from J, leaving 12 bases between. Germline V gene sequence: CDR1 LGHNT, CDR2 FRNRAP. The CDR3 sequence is CASGEQGNEQFF. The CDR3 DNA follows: TGTGCTAGTGGTGAACAGGGAAACGAGCAGTTCTTC.

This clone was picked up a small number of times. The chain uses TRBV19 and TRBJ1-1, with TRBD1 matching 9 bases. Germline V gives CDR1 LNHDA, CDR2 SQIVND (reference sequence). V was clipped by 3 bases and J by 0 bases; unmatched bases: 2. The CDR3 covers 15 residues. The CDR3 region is CASSMGTGLNTEAFF. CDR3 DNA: TGTGCCAGTAGTATGGGGACAGGGTTGAACACTGAAGCTTTCTTT.

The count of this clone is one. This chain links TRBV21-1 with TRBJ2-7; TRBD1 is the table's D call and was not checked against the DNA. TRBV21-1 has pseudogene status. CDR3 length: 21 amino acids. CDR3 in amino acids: CASTPAVLVGNAGTVIYEQYF. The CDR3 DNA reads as TGTGCCAGCACCCCAGCGGTTCTCGTTGGGAACGCCGGGACAGTGATCTACGAGCAGTACTTC.

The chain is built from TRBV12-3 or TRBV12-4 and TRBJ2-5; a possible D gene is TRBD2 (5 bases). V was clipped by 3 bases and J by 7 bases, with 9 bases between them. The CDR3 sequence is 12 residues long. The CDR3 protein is CASSLNRGTQYF. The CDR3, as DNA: TGTGCCAGCAGTTTGAACCGGGGGACCCAGTACTTC.

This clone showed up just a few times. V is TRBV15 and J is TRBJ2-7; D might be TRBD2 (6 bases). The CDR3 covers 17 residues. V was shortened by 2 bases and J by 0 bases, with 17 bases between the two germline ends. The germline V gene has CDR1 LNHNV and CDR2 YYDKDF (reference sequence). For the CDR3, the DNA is TGTGCCACCAGCAGAAACCCTCTAGCGAGCCCCTCCTACGAGCAGTACTTC. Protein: CATSRNPLASPSYEQYF.

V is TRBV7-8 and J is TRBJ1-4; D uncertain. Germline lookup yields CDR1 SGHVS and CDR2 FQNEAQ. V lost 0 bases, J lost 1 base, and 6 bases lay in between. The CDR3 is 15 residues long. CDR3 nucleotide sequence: TGTGCCAGCAGCTTAGCGGAGGGAACTAATGAAAAACTGTTTTTT. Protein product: CASSLAEGTNEKLFF.

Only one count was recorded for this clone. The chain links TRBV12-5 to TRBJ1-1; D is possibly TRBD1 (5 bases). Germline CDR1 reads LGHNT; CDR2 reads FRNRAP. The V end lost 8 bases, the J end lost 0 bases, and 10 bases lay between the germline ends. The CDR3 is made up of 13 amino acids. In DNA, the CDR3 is TGTGCTAGTAGATCAGGGATGAACACTGAAGCTTTCTTT. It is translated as CASRSGMNTEAFF.